This TCR beta chain emerged from a study of blood T cell repertoires in COVID-19 (dated by TCRdb to about 2020). About the investigation overall: Samples covering the acute and convalescent phases of COVID-19 were provided by collaborators in the United States, Italy and Spain. The material from the prospective study consisted of cDNA or gDNA derived from T cells, B-cell-depleted T cells, or PBMCs. The dataset comprised deeply sampled blood TCRbeta repertoires from subjects exposed to, actively infected with, or recovered from COVID-19. A freely available public database, intended as a resource for researchers studying the immune response to SARS-CoV-2, is where the repertoires were released. The samples were drawn from two sources: the first 160 participants of the ongoing ImmuneRACE study, and fewer than 1,500 subjects contributed by 6 global collaborators. Nearly every sample came with metadata listing a de-identified subject ID, COVID-19 status, age in years and sex. Where available, HLA class I and class II types were taken from metadata supplied by the sample provider and were not determined by assay-based typing.

Concerning this clone: The target of this receptor is not known. One base away there is no much larger clone; base qualities are not given.

TCRbeta CDR3 regions were amplified from genomic DNA using the immunoSEQ Assay, a bias-controlled multiplex PCR. In the authors' own workflow: The number of nucleated cells in each sample was estimated by amplification of reference gene primers within the assay. To quantify the absolute abundance of each unique TCRbeta CDR3 rearrangement, sequence reads were collapsed and filtered. For each sample, productive Simpson clonality was calculated by taking the square root of Simpson's diversity index across productive rearrangements. TCRdb provides this immuneACCESS table in a form limited to in-frame rearrangements. Some clones are lacking; in checked studies, under half of them reflect an unresolved V gene, and why the rest are absent is not known. From that table come the V and J calls and clone size; the DNA was used to work out D and trimming. For this sample there are more than 350,000 clones; 89% appear just once. The top ten clones comprise less than 3.5% of the sample.

In Seattle, one collaborating source enrolled patients while the infection was active and tracked those patients longitudinally over the course of disease. Each collaborating institution followed its own protocols to collect whole blood in K2EDTA tubes. For TCRbeta analysis, collaborators shipped samples as frozen whole blood, isolated PBMCs, or DNA extracted from either of those sample types. Sequences MDHEN (CDR1) and SYDVKM (CDR2) are obtained from the germline V gene. The CDR3 starts with the cysteine, ends with the phenylalanine, and has 20 residues. Only the CDR3 portion is preserved as DNA: 60 bases, with reading frame beginning at the first base. Ends trimmed: V by 7 bases, J by 1 base; bases unmatched to a gene: 14. General study outcomes and caveats: How much clinical and demographic metadata was included differed by source and by participant, and the metadata was provided uncurated.

Recombination joined TRBV28 with TRBJ2-2; 14 nucleotides in the junction match TRBD2. This clonotype was obtained from a woman in her thirties with COVID-19, enrolled during active disease. Specimen: peripheral blood. The nucleotide sequence is given as TGTGCCAGCACGACCATGGGGACTAGCGGGGGCCCCTTGAACACCGGGGAGCTGTTTTTT. Its protein is CASTTMGTSGGPLNTGELFF.